This T cell receptor beta chain originates from a study of preoperative IRX-2 immunotherapy in early breast cancer. The V gene's germline CDR1 is MDHEN and CDR2 SYDVKM. The V gene lost 8 bases and the J gene lost 1 base, with 8 bases spanning the gap. The CDR3 extends over 12 amino acids. Treatment reported: preoperative locoregional IRX-2 cytokine immunotherapy. Produced via immunoSEQ multiplex PCR; TCRdb's table is partial and in-frame only. The sample holds tens of thousands of clones, about 75% seen once. The receptor was isolated from a human donor with breast cancer. This specimen consisted of lymph node tissue, obtained after IRX-2 immunotherapy. The gene calls are TRBV28 and TRBJ1-2; D uncertain. This CDR3 reads CASLTINYGYTF. The CDR3 DNA reads TGTGCCAGCCTTACTATTAACTATGGCTACACCTTC.